Each of the 4 T cell receptor beta chains below was sequenced from the same sample in a study of T cells expressing NK-cell markers. TCRdb reanalyzed the 5' RACE reads, giving one entry per CDR3 protein sequence and no DNA. Found here are 500,000 or so distinct CDR3 sequences; the top ten clones hold approximately 3.6%. The specimen sequenced was blood T cells: a sorted CD56 or NKG2C T cell subset, CD4+ or CD8+ T cells, or bulk PBMC T cells (not recorded which). The source is a man between 18 and 29 years old in good health.

The V gene is TRBV5-1, the J gene TRBJ1-1; TCRdb lists TRBD1, though no DNA is available to test this call. Germline V gives CDR1 SGHRS, CDR2 YFSETQ. CDR3 size: 15 residues. The chain's CDR3 is CASSQKQGGDTEAFF. The complete variable domain, with remaining parts taken from reference TRBV5-1 and TRBJ1-1, reads KAGVTQTPRYLIKTRGQQVTLSCSPISGHRSVSWYQQTPGQGLQFLFEYFSETQRNKGNFPGRFSGRQFSNSRSEMNVSTLELGDSALYLCASSQKQGGDTEAFFGQGTRLTVV.

This chain uses TRBV6-5 with TRBJ2-1; with no DNA, the TCRdb D assignment of TRBD1 cannot be verified. The CDR3 loop spans 15 amino acids. Germline loops: CDR1 MNHEY, CDR2 SVGAGI. CDR3 in amino acids: CASSSGPNEVDEQFF.

The chain links TRBV21-1 to TRBJ2-1. TRBV21-1 is flagged as a pseudogene. The CDR3 covers 13 residues. CDR3 residues: CASSKPEGNEQFF.

J is TRBJ2-3 and V is TRBV2; no DNA is available, so the TRBD2 call from TCRdb remains unchecked. Germline assignment: CDR1 SNHLY and CDR2 FYNNEI. There are 14 residues in the CDR3. The CDR3 here is CASCGTSSTDTQYF.